This TCR beta chain is from a study of cytomegalovirus exposure and HLA in healthy donors. Study background: Clustering assigned over 70% of the approximately 400 genotyped donors to the Caucasian-associated ancestry cluster. Study observations and caveats: For most TCR beta V segments, an earlier analysis put the productive rate at about 90% or about 30% of the time. A later analysis linked a missense DCLRE1C variant to TCR beta V- and J-gene trimming. HLA allele associations emerged for 16,951 TCR beta sequences in a later analysis, at 0.05 false discovery rate.

13 Jbeta primers and 60 Vbeta primers were used for the PCR. Libraries were prepared by immunoSEQ multiplex PCR; TCRdb keeps only in-frame clonotypes and omits some of them. Seen here are under 110,000 clones, around four fifths observed once, and the top ten hold 1.6%. CDR1 and CDR2 (germline): LGHNA, YSLEER. The V gene lost 4 bases and the J gene lost 13 bases, with 25 bases spanning the gap. The CDR3 loop spans 15 amino acids. Points on this clone: No antigen is known for it.

The sample consisted of PBMCs. This sequence was found in a man aged 45 to 65 in good health and CMV-seronegative. V gene TRBV4-3 combines with J gene TRBJ1-2, with D perhaps TRBD1 (6 bases). The CDR3 protein is CASSLDRRGGNLPTF. In DNA form, the CDR3 reads TGCGCCAGCAGCCTCGACAGGAGGGGGGGGAACCTTCCCACCTTC.